These 27 T cell receptor beta chains were sequenced from one sample in a study of T cell repertoires in cytomegalovirus infection. One entry per CDR3 protein, called by TCRdb with MiXCR from the reads. The table shows approximately 500,000 distinct CDR3 sequences, with more than 25% occurring only once. The source material was PBMCs. These TCRs come from a human donor in good health (CMV status not recorded). Some clones in this sample may be carry-over from other donors' samples.

The rearrangement uses TRBV7-9 and TRBJ2-7; 11 nucleotides align to TRBD2. The germline V gene has CDR1 SEHNR and CDR2 FQNEAQ (reference sequence). CDR3 length: 17 amino acids. The trim removed 0 bases at V and 2 bases at J, leaving 6 bases unmatched. CDR3 residues: CASSLARGLAATYEQYV. The CDR3 bases are TGTGCCAGCAGCTTAGCCCGGGGACTAGCGGCTACCTACGAGCAGTACGTC.

The V call is TRBV15, the J call TRBJ2-2; 7 bases match TRBD1. The CDR3 totals 15 residues. Germline V lookup: CDR1 LNHNV, CDR2 YYDKDF (reference sequence). V lost 0 bases to trimming and J lost 6 bases; unmatched junction nucleotides: 4. CDR3 protein: CATSRDRQGPGELFF. Here the CDR3 DNA reads TGTGCCACCAGCAGAGACCGACAGGGCCCCGGGGAGCTGTTTTTT.

The V and J genes are TRBV28 and TRBJ1-3; perhaps TRBD1 as D (5 bases). V shed 5 bases and J shed 4 bases, with 24 bases lying between them. CDR1 and CDR2 (germline): MDHEN, SYDVKM. This CDR3 has 18 residues. This CDR3 is CASSPGGVILLSGNTIYF. The DNA for the CDR3 is TGTGCCAGCAGTCCGGGGGGGGTGATACTGCTCTCGGGAAACACCATATATTTT.

This clonotype was observed at least ten times. The gene calls are TRBV12-3 or TRBV12-4 and TRBJ1-1, with D unclear. There are 15 residues in the CDR3. V dropped 3 bases and J dropped 3 bases, with 14 bases sitting between them. CDR3 sequence reads: CASSLNSPMDTEAFF. CDR3 bases: TGTGCCAGCAGTTTGAACTCCCCCATGGACACTGAAGCTTTCTTT.

This chain links TRBV24-1 with TRBJ2-1, with D unresolved. The CDR3 is 16 amino acids. Germline V lookup: CDR1 KGHDR, CDR2 SFDVKD. Trimming removed 1 base from V and 5 bases from J, with 14 bases in between. Here the CDR3 reads CATSDFTTRRNNEQFF. CDR3 nucleotides: TGTGCCACCAGTGATTTCACTACTCGACGGAACAATGAGCAGTTCTTC.

The genes are TRBV7-9 and TRBJ2-1; 7 nucleotides line up with TRBD2. The CDR3 length is 14 residues. Germline CDR1 reads SEHNR; CDR2 reads FQNEAQ (reference sequence). The J segment lost 9 bases and the V segment lost 1 base, leaving 6 bases of the junction unmatched. In DNA, the CDR3 is TGTGCCAGCAGCTTAGAGTCTAGCGGTCCTGAGCAGTTCTTC. It yields the protein CASSLESSGPEQFF.

On this clonotype: This may stem from a read error, because a much larger clone lies one nucleotide away. V is TRBV7-2 and J is TRBJ2-3; TRBD2 matches 12 bases. The length of the CDR3 is 18 residues. In germline, CDR1 is SGHTA, CDR2 FQGNSA. In DNA, the CDR3 is TGTGCCAGCAGCTTCCGGACTAGCGGGATATTGGGCACGGATACGAAGTATTTT. Encoded protein: CASSFRTSGILGTDTKYF.

This clonotype was observed at least ten times. One end of the junction is discordant with germline, which a read error may explain. This rearrangement joins TRBV7-7 to TRBJ2-2; TRBD1 matches at 8 bases. The germline gives CDR1 SSHAT, CDR2 FNYEAQ (reference sequence). The CDR3 sequence is 14 residues long. The CDR3 DNA sequence: TGTGCTAGCAGCTCCGGGACAGGAACCGGGGAGCTGTTTTTT. This sequence encodes CASSSGTGTGELFF.

In its sample, this clonotype was seen a few times. The chain uses TRBV7-6 and TRBJ2-1; TRBD2 agrees at 10 bases. This CDR3 comprises 17 residues. The junction had 9 bases not matched to a gene; V was cut back by 1 base and J by 6 bases. In germline, CDR1 is SGHVS, CDR2 FNYEAQ. CDR3 coding DNA: TGTGCCAGCAGCTTAGAGCCTAGCGGGAGCTATGGCAATGAGCAGTTCTTC. Translation gives CASSLEPSGSYGNEQFF. The full variable domain, completed using reference TRBV7-6 and TRBJ2-1, is GAGVSQSPRYKVTKRGQDVALRCDPISGHVSLYWYRQALGQGPEFLTYFNYEAQQDKSGLPNDRFSAERPEGSISTLTIQRTEQRDSAMYRCASSLEPSGSYGNEQFFGPGTRLTVL.

The V gene is TRBV10-2, the J gene TRBJ2-7, with TRBD2 matching 9 bases. The CDR3 totals 12 residues. V trimming: 3 bases; J trimming: 7 bases; junction bases outside the gene matches: 1. Per germline, CDR1 WSHSY and CDR2 SAAADI. The CDR3 is CASSDLAGEQYV. The CDR3 region has the DNA TGCGCCAGCAGTGACCTAGCGGGGGAGCAGTACGTC.

This clonotype was observed at least ten times. This chain links TRBV11-2 with TRBJ2-7, with 12 bases matching TRBD1. Trimming took 6 bases from V and 1 from J; bases not matched to a gene: 16. This CDR3 has 19 amino acids. From germline, CDR1 is SGHAT and CDR2 FQNNGV. The CDR3 DNA reads as TGTGCCAGCAGTTACGGATCCGGGACAGGGGGCGCCCCATCCTACGAGCAGTACGTC. Translated, it gives CASSYGSGTGGAPSYEQYV.

This clonotype has just a few counts. The V call is TRBV28, the J call TRBJ1-1, with 8 bases identical to TRBD1. There are 16 residues in the CDR3. Germline-derived CDR1 and CDR2 are MDHEN and SYDVKM. V was pared by 2 bases and J by 3 bases, with 8 bases of the junction left unmatched. For the CDR3, the DNA is TGTGCCAGCAGTTTAAGGCCTGGCAGGGGGCACACTGAAGCTTTCTTT. It codes for CASSLRPGRGHTEAFF.

The rearrangement joins TRBV12-3 or TRBV12-4 to TRBJ2-7, with 7 bases fitting TRBD1. The junction had 5 bases not matched to a gene; V was cut back by 6 bases and J by 0 bases. This CDR3 is built from 14 residues. The DNA for the CDR3 is TGTGCCAGCAGGCCTACAGGGGTCTCCTACGAGCAGTACTTC. It translates to CASRPTGVSYEQYF.

This clonotype was observed at least ten times. The chain has TRBV7-8 and TRBJ2-3; a possible D gene is TRBD1 (5 bases). V lost 0 bases and J 1 base, leaving 14 bases between the germline ends. Germline V lookup: CDR1 SGHVS, CDR2 FQNEAQ. CDR3 size: 17 residues. The CDR3, as DNA: TGTGCCAGCAGCTTAGCTATGCAGGGAATACGCACAGATACGCAGTATTTT. Residues: CASSLAMQGIRTDTQYF.

This clonotype was seen a handful of times. CDR3 sequence (DNA): TGTGCCAGCAGTTACACCACCTCTAGCGGGTTTTACAATGAGCAGTTCTTC. This codes for CASSYTTSSGFYNEQFF. The chain is built from TRBV6-5 and TRBJ2-1, with 8 bases aligning to TRBD2. Germline assignment: CDR1 MNHEY and CDR2 SVGAGI. The J segment lost 4 bases and the V segment lost 2 bases, leaving 10 bases of the junction unmatched. The length of the CDR3 is 17 residues.

The chain carries TRBV30 and TRBJ1-5; maybe TRBD1 (5 bases). Germline CDR1 is GTSNPN and CDR2 is SVGIG (reference sequence). The CDR3 runs 18 residues. Trimming left V 3 bases short and J 0 bases short, with 21 bases between. This CDR3 is CAWRAKTTGAYSNQPQHF. The CDR3 DNA follows: TGTGCCTGGAGGGCTAAGACAACAGGCGCTTATAGCAATCAGCCCCAGCATTTT.

The chain uses TRBV14 and TRBJ2-7; D is unclear. CDR1 SGHDN and CDR2 FVKESK come from the germline V gene. Trimming pared 5 bases from V and 5 bases from J, leaving 13 bases between. There are 13 residues in the CDR3. CDR3 residues: CASSYLGVNEQYV. The CDR3 DNA reads as TGTGCCAGCAGCTACCTAGGTGTTAACGAGCAGTACGTC.

This clonotype came up a few times. This rearrangement joins TRBV29-1 to TRBJ2-1; tentatively, D is TRBD1 (6 bases). This CDR3 is 14 amino acids long. The germline V gene encodes CDR1 SQVTM and CDR2 ANQGSEA. Trimming took off 2 bases at V and 6 bases at J, with 14 bases between the two ends. The CDR3 nucleotides read TGCAGCGTTGAACGAAAAGGACAGATCAATGAGCAGTTCTTC. Its translation: CSVERKGQINEQFF.

This rearrangement joins TRBV19 to TRBJ1-1; D ambiguous. Trimming took off 3 bases at V and 1 base at J, with 15 bases between the two ends. The germline gives CDR1 LNHDA, CDR2 SQIVND (reference sequence). This CDR3 comprises 16 residues. CDR3 nucleotide sequence: TGTGCCAGTAGTATCTTTCAACAGATCCCGAACACTGAAGCTTTCTTT. It is translated as CASSIFQQIPNTEAFF.

The chain couples TRBV11-3 to TRBJ1-2, with unresolved D. The CDR3 has 13 amino acids. Germline V gives CDR1 SGHNT, CDR2 YENEEA. Between the trimmed V and J ends, which lost 0 bases and 7 bases, there was a span of 9 bases. The CDR3 nucleotides are TGTGCCAGCAGCTTAGATCTACGCTCTGGCTACACCTTC. Residues: CASSLDLRSGYTF.

The chain is built from TRBV5-6 and TRBJ2-5; 13 bases map to TRBD2. The ends lost 2 bases at V and 5 bases at J; junction bases unmatched: 6. This CDR3 contains 16 residues. The V gene's germline CDR1 is SGHDT and CDR2 YYEEEE. This chain's CDR3 is CASSFRTSGRFETQYF. CDR3 sequence (DNA): TGTGCCAGCAGCTTTCGGACTAGCGGGAGATTTGAGACCCAGTACTTC.

The rearrangement uses TRBV7-2 and TRBJ1-1; TRBD1 might be the D (5 bases). Trimming pared 5 bases from V and 4 bases from J, leaving 14 bases between. This CDR3 is built from 14 residues. The germline gives CDR1 SGHTA, CDR2 FQGNSA. CDR3 amino acids: CASSPGTQRTEAFF. The CDR3 DNA reads as TGTGCCAGCAGCCCTGGGACGCAACGCACTGAAGCTTTCTTT.

In its sample, this clonotype was seen a few times. V is TRBV7-2 and J is TRBJ2-7; a possible D gene is TRBD1 (5 bases). The CDR3 spans 14 residues. Germline V CDR1 and CDR2: SGHTA, FQGNSA. V lost 5 bases and J lost 5, with 16 bases in between. DNA of the CDR3: TGTGCCAGCAGCGTCGACAGAGTCGAGAACGAGCAGTACTTC. Its protein product is CASSVDRVENEQYF.

This clonotype was seen only a few times. The chain couples TRBV6-2 or TRBV6-3 to TRBJ1-5, with TRBD1 matching over 9 bases. J gave up 5 bases and V 7 bases, and 18 bases lay outside the gene matches. The germline CDR1 and CDR2 sequences are MNHEY and SVGEGT. CDR3 length equals 18 residues. Written as DNA, the CDR3 is TGTGCCAGCAAGAGGAGGGACAGGGTCCCCTTGAGAGATCAGCCCCAGCATTTT. Protein sequence: CASKRRDRVPLRDQPQHF.

The rearrangement uses TRBV7-2 and TRBJ2-7; 9 positions match TRBD2. The junction had 9 bases not matched to a gene; V was cut back by 1 base and J by 2 bases. Germline V gene sequence: CDR1 SGHTA, CDR2 FQGNSA. The CDR3 totals 17 residues. This CDR3 reads CASSLGREGRGPYEQYF. The DNA of the CDR3 is TGTGCCAGCAGCTTAGGGCGGGAGGGCCGAGGACCCTACGAGCAGTACTTC.

This clonotype was seen at least ten times. The V and J genes are TRBV6-6 and TRBJ2-7; 10 nucleotides align to TRBD2. Germline V gene sequence: CDR1 MNHNY, CDR2 SVGAGI (reference sequence). V dropped 5 bases and J dropped 2; count of bases not matched to a gene: 3. The CDR3 covers 14 residues. The CDR3 bases are TGTGCCAGCAGTAGAGCGGGAGGGCCCTACGAGCAGTACTTC. Protein sequence: CASSRAGGPYEQYF.

This clonotype was observed a handful of times. V is TRBV12-3 or TRBV12-4 and J is TRBJ1-5, with 12 bases that match TRBD1. After removal of 6 bases from V and 11 bases from J, the junction contained 11 bases not matched to a gene. The length of the CDR3 is 15 residues. The CDR3: CASSLPGQGALAQHF. CDR3 bases: TGTGCCAGCAGCTTACCGGGACAGGGGGCACTGGCCCAGCATTTT.